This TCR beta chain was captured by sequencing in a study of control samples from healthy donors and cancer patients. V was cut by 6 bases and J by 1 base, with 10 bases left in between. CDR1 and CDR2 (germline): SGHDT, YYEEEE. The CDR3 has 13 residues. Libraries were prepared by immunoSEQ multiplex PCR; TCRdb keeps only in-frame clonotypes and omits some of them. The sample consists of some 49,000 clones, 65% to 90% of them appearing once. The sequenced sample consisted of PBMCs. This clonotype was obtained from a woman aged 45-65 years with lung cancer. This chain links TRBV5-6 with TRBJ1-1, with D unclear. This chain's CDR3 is CASTQIGNTEAFF. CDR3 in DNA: TGTGCCAGCACCCAAATCGGGAACACTGAAGCTTTCTTT.